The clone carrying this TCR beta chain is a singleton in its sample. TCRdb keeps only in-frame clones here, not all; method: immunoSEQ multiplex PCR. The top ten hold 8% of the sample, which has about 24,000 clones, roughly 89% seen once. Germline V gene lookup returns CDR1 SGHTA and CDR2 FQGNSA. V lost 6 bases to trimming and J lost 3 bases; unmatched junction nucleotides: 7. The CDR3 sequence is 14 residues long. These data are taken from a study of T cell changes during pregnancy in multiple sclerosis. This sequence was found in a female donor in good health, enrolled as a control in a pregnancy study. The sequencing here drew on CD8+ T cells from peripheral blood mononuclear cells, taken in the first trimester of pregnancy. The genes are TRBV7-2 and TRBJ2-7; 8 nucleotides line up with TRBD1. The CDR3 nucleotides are TGTGCCAGCAGTTCCCACAGGGGGAGCTACGAGCAGTACTTC. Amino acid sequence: CASSSHRGSYEQYF.